The clone carrying this TCR beta chain was seen a handful of times. Its antigen remains unknown. Per the germline V gene, CDR1 is MGHRA and CDR2 is YSYEKL. The CDR3 is 14 amino acids. V dropped 3 bases and J dropped 9; count of bases not matched to a gene: 8. A process of 5'RACE template switching, which added a universal primer site and UMIs, was used to make TCR cDNA. MiXCR, applied by TCRdb to the 5' RACE reads, yields one record per CDR3 protein. The sample has about 310,000 distinct CDR3 sequences; more than 3% are singletons. This entry belongs to a study of T cells after yellow fever vaccination. Whole-study results and caveats: Researchers noted that a small share of clonotypes showed up in both CD4 and CD8 compartments. Researchers cautioned that FACS-sorted repertoires could harbor abundant clonotypes contaminating from the bulk population. Post-booster reappearance was seen for most primary-vaccination clones (about 96% CD4, about 90% CD8).

V is TRBV4-1 and J is TRBJ1-5, with 7 bases fitting TRBD1. The sample here was PBMCs, taken on the day of the yellow fever booster vaccination. The source is a man between 18 and 35 years old who received the YFV17D yellow fever vaccine. The CDR3 spells CASSQEQGSRPQHF. The CDR3 DNA follows: TGCGCCAGCAGCCAGGAACAGGGGTCGAGGCCCCAGCATTTT.